The 18 T cell receptor beta chains below come from one sample, sequenced in a study of blood T cell repertoires in COVID-19. Method: immunoSEQ multiplex PCR; TCRdb's copy keeps in-frame clones and lacks some. The data hold 55,000 to 75,000 clones, with over 65% observed a single time. The material sequenced was peripheral blood. These receptors all come from a woman in her 70s with acute or convalescent COVID-19.

V gene TRBV6-1 combines with J gene TRBJ2-5, with D possibly being TRBD1 (6 bases). Germline V CDR1 and CDR2: MNHNS, SASEGT. V dropped 3 bases and J dropped 4 bases, with 15 bases sitting between them. The CDR3 is 15 amino acids. The CDR3 reads CASSDRGGWTETQYF. CDR3 DNA sequence: TGTGCCAGCAGTGACAGAGGGGGTTGGACAGAGACCCAGTACTTC.

This clone was picked up many times. The V call is TRBV7-2, the J call TRBJ2-7; 7 bases line up with TRBD1. Trimming cost V 5 bases and J 0 bases; bases outside gene matches: 4. Germline V gives CDR1 SGHTA, CDR2 FQGNSA. The CDR3 has 14 amino acids. The CDR3: CASSERQGSYEQYF. The CDR3 DNA is TGTGCCAGCAGCGAACGACAGGGCTCCTACGAGCAGTACTTC.

The CDR3 nucleotides read TGTGCCAGCAGCTTACAGGGGGCCGGCCAGCCCCAGCATTTT. Encoded protein: CASSLQGAGQPQHF. The chain is built from TRBV7-2 and TRBJ1-5; 8 positions agree with TRBD1. This CDR3 comprises 14 residues. Germline CDR1 is SGHTA and CDR2 is FQGNSA. The trim removed 2 bases at V and 7 bases at J, leaving 4 bases unmatched.

The rearrangement joins TRBV7-9 to TRBJ2-3; D is undetermined. V lost 4 bases, J lost 10 bases, and 15 bases lay in between. In germline, CDR1 is SEHNR, CDR2 FQNEAQ (reference sequence). The CDR3 spans 13 residues. The CDR3 DNA reads as TGTGCCAGCAGCTCCCCTTACACGGGTGCGCAGTATTTT. It encodes CASSSPYTGAQYF.

This rearrangement joins TRBV7-2 to TRBJ1-2; tentative D call: TRBD1 (6 bases). CDR3 size: 17 residues. Germline V gene sequence: CDR1 SGHTA, CDR2 FQGNSA. V shed 1 base and J shed 6 bases, with 21 bases lying between them. CDR3 bases: TGTGCCAGCAGCTTAGACGGAAGGGGGGGCGCGGTTAATGGCTACACCTTC. It codes for CASSLDGRGGAVNGYTF.

The chain employs TRBV6-5 and TRBJ2-3; 11 bases line up with TRBD2. V shed 5 bases, J shed 5 bases, and the junction held 6 bases outside the gene matches. The CDR3 runs to 15 residues. The V gene's germline CDR1 is MNHEY and CDR2 SVGAGI. The CDR3 region is CASSHSGGGQDTQYF. The CDR3 DNA reads as TGTGCCAGCAGTCATAGCGGGGGGGGCCAAGATACGCAGTATTTT.

V usage is TRBV27 and J usage is TRBJ1-6; D uncertain. Trimming stripped 2 bases from V and 5 bases from J, with 10 bases between. Germline loops: CDR1 MNHEY, CDR2 SMNVEV (reference sequence). The CDR3 extends over 15 amino acids. The CDR3 loop is CASSLRAGNNSPLHF. CDR3 bases: TGTGCCAGCAGTTTAAGGGCCGGGAATAATTCACCCCTCCACTTT.

The gene calls are TRBV6-5 and TRBJ1-3, with 7 nucleotides matching TRBD1. J was trimmed by 4 bases and V by 6 bases; bases with no gene match: 9. Germline V gives CDR1 MNHEY, CDR2 SVGAGI. The CDR3 spans 15 residues. Written as DNA, the CDR3 is TGTGCCAGCAGCCCGCAGACAGGGCTCGGAAACACCATATATTTT. As protein: CASSPQTGLGNTIYF.

V and J are TRBV18 and TRBJ1-1; D may be TRBD1 (5 bases). Germline values: CDR1 KGHSH, CDR2 LQKENI. This CDR3 has 14 residues. V was trimmed by 5 bases and J by 3 bases, leaving 13 bases between them. This CDR3 is CASSGGRVDTEAFF. The CDR3 bases are TGTGCCAGCTCAGGTGGCAGGGTTGACACTGAAGCTTTCTTT.

The rearrangement links TRBV9 to TRBJ1-5; D gene uncertain. Germline values: CDR1 SGDLS, CDR2 YYNGEE. Trimming took 4 bases from V and 0 from J, leaving 11 bases between them. CDR3 size: 15 residues. CDR3 in DNA: TGTGCCAGCAGCCCAGACGGGGATAGCAATCAGCCCCAGCATTTT. Translating it yields CASSPDGDSNQPQHF.

This CDR3 is CASKTAVNEKLFF. The CDR3 DNA reads TGTGCCAGTAAGACAGCAGTTAATGAAAAACTGTTTTTT. The chain carries TRBV19 and TRBJ1-4, with TRBD1 as a possible D gene (5 bases). This CDR3 spans 13 amino acids. V was shortened by 7 bases and J by 4 bases, with 10 bases between the two germline ends. Germline V gene data show CDR1 as LNHDA and CDR2 as SQIVND (reference sequence).

This clone was found a few times. The J gene is TRBJ2-6, the V gene TRBV7-2; D might be TRBD2 (5 bases). The CDR3 totals 15 residues. Germline assignment: CDR1 SGHTA and CDR2 FQGNSA. Trimming removed 5 bases at V and 0 bases at J, with 8 bases between. CDR3 bases: TGTGCCAGCAGCCCCGGGAACTCTGGGGCCAACGTCCTGACTTTC. This codes for CASSPGNSGANVLTF. The full variable domain, in which reference TRBV7-2 and TRBJ2-6 provide the parts outside the CDR3, is GAGVSQSPSNKVTEKGKDVELRCDPISGHTALYWYRQSLGQGLEFLIYFQGNSAPDKSGLPSDRFSAERTGGSVSTLTIQRTQQEDSAVYLCASSPGNSGANVLTFGAGSRLTVL.

Only a few counts were recorded for this clone. This sequence joins TRBV7-2 and TRBJ2-7; maybe TRBD2 (6 bases). This CDR3 comprises 19 residues. Trimming pared 5 bases from V and 5 bases from J, leaving 31 bases between. The germline V gene encodes CDR1 SGHTA and CDR2 FQGNSA. The CDR3 sequence is CASSTPGFGEPMEGHEQYF. In DNA, the CDR3 is TGTGCCAGCAGCACCCCTGGATTTGGGGAGCCAATGGAGGGCCACGAGCAGTACTTC.

The J gene is TRBJ2-7, the V gene TRBV7-2, with D perhaps matching TRBD1 (5 bases). The V end was cut by 1 base, the J end by 2 bases, with 15 bases between. CDR1 SGHTA and CDR2 FQGNSA come from the germline V gene. This CDR3 is built from 16 residues. CDR3: CASSLGGMNAPYEQYF. The CDR3 DNA sequence: TGTGCCAGCAGCTTAGGGGGCATGAACGCCCCCTACGAGCAGTACTTC.

The chain combines TRBV5-1 with TRBJ1-1; D unclear. The CDR3 is 15 residues long. Germline-derived CDR1 and CDR2 are SGHRS and YFSETQ. Between the trimmed V and J ends, which lost 1 base and 5 bases, there was a span of 15 bases. The CDR3 reads CASSLLVEASTEAFF. DNA of the CDR3: TGCGCCAGCAGCTTGTTAGTCGAAGCGAGTACTGAAGCTTTCTTT.

Points on this clone: Just one base apart from a much larger clone, this may be a read error. Other DNA sequences in this sample translate to the same CDR3. V is TRBV6-1 and J is TRBJ1-6, with unresolved D. Trimming left V 6 bases short and J 0 bases short, with 12 bases between. Germline assignment: CDR1 MNHNS and CDR2 SASEGT. CDR3 length equals 16 residues. Here the CDR3 reads CASSELRSSYNSPLHF. CDR3 in DNA: TGTGCCAGCAGCGAATTACGTAGCTCCTATAATTCACCCCTCCACTTT.

V usage is TRBV12-3 or TRBV12-4 and J usage is TRBJ2-7; TRBD2 is a possible D gene (6 bases). The CDR3 is made up of 12 amino acids. Deletions cut 2 bases from V and 6 bases from J, with 8 bases between. This CDR3 is CASSLRRGEQYF. CDR3 DNA: TGTGCCAGCAGTTTACGGAGGGGCGAGCAGTACTTC.

This clone was seen only once. The J gene is TRBJ2-5, the V gene TRBV10-3; 7 bases fit TRBD2. V lost 5 bases and J lost 1; bases outside the gene matches: 1. The germline gives CDR1 ENHRY, CDR2 SYGVKD. This CDR3 is 13 amino acids long. The CDR3, as DNA: TGTGCCATCAGTTGGGGGGGCCAAGAGACCCAGTACTTC. Amino acids: CAISWGGQETQYF.